The T cell receptor beta chain described here comes from a study of CD8 T cells in Susac syndrome. Reverse transcription used roughly 0.45 to 1 ug RNA and random hexamers. TCRdb re-called the immunoSEQ multiplex PCR reads through MiXCR, storing one row per CDR3 protein. The profile shows 15,000 to 20,000 distinct CDR3 sequences, around 95% of them singletons. V lost 5 bases, J lost 0 bases, and 9 bases stayed unmatched. Germline V gene lookup returns CDR1 SEHNR and CDR2 FQNEAQ (reference sequence). The CDR3 is 17 amino acids. Sequenced: CD8+ T cells from PBMCs. The receptor was isolated from a human donor in good health. The V and J genes are TRBV7-9 and TRBJ1-4; 7 positions agree with TRBD1. CDR3 sequence reads: CASSPWTGPATNEKLFF. The CDR3 bases are TGTGCCAGCAGCCCGTGGACAGGACCTGCAACTAATGAAAAACTGTTTTTT.